A single sample is the source of the 20 T cell receptor beta chains below, sequenced in a study of blood T cell repertoires in COVID-19. The table came from immunoSEQ multiplex PCR; TCRdb's copy has only in-frame clones and leaves some out. The sample yields about 400,000 clones, around 88% seen once. What was sequenced was peripheral blood. The origin of the receptors is a woman in her thirties with acute or convalescent COVID-19.

The V call is TRBV5-4, the J call TRBJ2-7; 8 bases match TRBD1. This CDR3 comprises 14 residues. Germline assignment: CDR1 SGHNT and CDR2 YYREEE (reference sequence). Trimming removed 0 bases from V and 2 bases from J; junction bases left unmatched: 1. DNA of the CDR3: TGTGCCAGCAGCTTGGGCAGGGGGCCCTACGAGCAGTACTTC. It translates to CASSLGRGPYEQYF.

This chain's CDR3 is CASSASGGPEETQYF. DNA of the CDR3: TGTGCCAGCAGCGCCAGCGGGGGGCCCGAAGAGACCCAGTACTTC. The chain links TRBV9 to TRBJ2-5, with 9 bases matching TRBD2. This CDR3 has 15 residues. Losses at the gene ends were 3 bases for V and 3 bases for J; bases not matched to a gene: 6. Per the germline V gene, CDR1 is SGDLS and CDR2 is YYNGEE.

The chain is built from TRBV5-6 and TRBJ2-1, with 11 nucleotides matching TRBD2. Germline V gene sequence: CDR1 SGHDT, CDR2 YYEEEE. Germline trimming cut 7 bases from V and 9 bases from J; bases unmatched to any gene: 9. The CDR3 has 14 residues. CDR3 protein: CASLKGLAGVEQFF. DNA for the CDR3: TGTGCCAGCCTAAAAGGACTAGCGGGCGTTGAGCAGTTCTTC.

This clone has just one count. The V gene is TRBV6-4, the J gene TRBJ2-7; TRBD1 might be the D (5 bases). The germline V gene encodes CDR1 MRHNA and CDR2 SNTAGT. The CDR3 covers 15 residues. The V end lost 5 bases, the J end lost 1 base, and 15 bases lay between the germline ends. In DNA form, the CDR3 reads TGTGCCAGCAGTTTAAACCCAGGGATTTCCTACGAGCAGTACTTC. Protein: CASSLNPGISYEQYF.

This clone occurred a few times. The rearrangement joins TRBV9 to TRBJ2-5; possible D gene TRBD1, 6 bases. The CDR3 contains 14 residues. V was pared by 0 bases and J by 7 bases, with 13 bases between. The germline gives CDR1 SGDLS, CDR2 YYNGEE. For the CDR3, the DNA is TGTGCCAGCAGCGTAGATGGGGGCTTTGCGACCCAGTACTTC. Amino acids: CASSVDGGFATQYF.

This chain joins TRBV29-1 and TRBJ2-2; D is uncertain. V gave up 3 bases and J gave up 0 bases, with 5 bases separating them. CDR3 size: 13 residues. From germline, CDR1 is SQVTM and CDR2 ANQGSEA. In DNA, the CDR3 is TGCAGCGTTGAGGGCTCGAACACCGGGGAGCTGTTTTTT. It specifies CSVEGSNTGELFF.

This clone was detected only once. This sequence joins TRBV27 and TRBJ1-1, with TRBD1 as a possible D gene (5 bases). Per the germline V gene, CDR1 is MNHEY and CDR2 is SMNVEV (reference sequence). The length of the CDR3 is 15 residues. The V end was cut by 4 bases, the J end by 5 bases, with 17 bases between. In DNA form, the CDR3 reads TGTGCCAGCAGTTCTCTCCAGGGAGGGTGGACTGAAGCTTTCTTT. It yields the protein CASSSLQGGWTEAFF.

The chain has TRBV30 and TRBJ1-2; D unresolved. The CDR3 contains 14 residues. The germline V and J ends were trimmed by 5 bases and 5 bases, with 18 bases remaining between them. Per germline, CDR1 GTSNPN and CDR2 SVGIG (reference sequence). This chain's CDR3 is CAWAGPGAGYGYTF. CDR3 nucleotide sequence: TGTGCCTGGGCCGGGCCCGGAGCGGGGTATGGCTACACCTTC.

The chain recombines TRBV28 with TRBJ1-5, with D maybe TRBD1 (5 bases). Germline CDR1 is MDHEN and CDR2 is SYDVKM. The CDR3 loop spans 15 amino acids. V dropped 2 bases and J dropped 1 base, with 9 bases sitting between them. The chain's CDR3 is CASSLMGGSNQPQHF. CDR3 bases: TGTGCCAGCAGTTTAATGGGGGGGAGCAATCAGCCCCAGCATTTT. The whole variable domain, filled in from reference TRBV28 and TRBJ1-5, reads DVKVTQSSRYLVKRTGEKVFLECVQDMDHENMFWYRQDPGLGLRLIYFSYDVKMKEKGDIPEGYSVSREKKERFSLILESASTNQTSMYLCASSLMGGSNQPQHFGDGTRLSIL.

This clone was detected only once. J is TRBJ1-2 and V is TRBV15; 12 positions match TRBD1. Germline values: CDR1 LNHNV, CDR2 YYDKDF (reference sequence). V trimming: 6 bases; J trimming: 4 bases; junction bases outside the gene matches: 3. CDR3 size: 14 residues. The CDR3 loop reads CATRGTGGAYGYTF. The CDR3, as DNA: TGTGCCACCAGGGGGACAGGGGGCGCCTATGGCTACACCTTC.

This sequence joins TRBV30 and TRBJ1-2; D is unresolved. Trimming took 0 bases from V and 7 from J, leaving 6 bases between them. The germline V gene encodes CDR1 GTSNPN and CDR2 SVGIG (reference sequence). The CDR3 is 11 amino acids. The CDR3 here is CAWSVLLGYTF. CDR3 DNA sequence: TGTGCCTGGAGTGTTTTACTTGGCTACACCTTC.

V is TRBV6-4 and J is TRBJ1-1; a weak D match, TRBD1 (5 bases). Germline assignment: CDR1 MRHNA and CDR2 SNTAGT. The CDR3 extends over 16 amino acids. V dropped 8 bases and J dropped 1 base, with 20 bases sitting between them. The CDR3 nucleotides are TGTGCCAGCCGTCCCGGGACTCCCAACGAGAACACTGAAGCTTTCTTT. It codes for CASRPGTPNENTEAFF.

The genes are TRBV5-1 and TRBJ2-7; D not certain. Germline loops: CDR1 SGHRS, CDR2 YFSETQ. This CDR3 has 14 residues. Deletions cut 4 bases from V and 0 bases from J, with 11 bases between. In DNA form, the CDR3 reads TGCGCCAGCAGCGTGCTGCTGAGCTCCTACGAGCAGTACTTC. This sequence encodes CASSVLLSSYEQYF.

This chain uses TRBV11-2 with TRBJ1-4; D is unresolved. CDR3 length: 12 amino acids. The germline CDR1 and CDR2 sequences are SGHAT and FQNNGV. V gave up 6 bases and J gave up 8 bases, with 10 bases separating them. CDR3 loop: CASSSGGEKLFF. CDR3 nucleotide sequence: TGTGCCAGCAGTTCCGGAGGGGAAAAACTGTTTTTT.

This clone was seen a single time. This chain links TRBV20-1 with TRBJ2-1; D remains unclear. The CDR3 length is 11 residues. Germline values: CDR1 DFQATT, CDR2 SNEGSKA (reference sequence). Trimming cost V 3 bases and J 10 bases, with 10 bases left between them. CDR3 amino acids: CSARVVGEQFF. The CDR3 bases are TGCAGTGCTAGGGTGGTCGGGGAGCAGTTCTTC.

The rearrangement links TRBV19 to TRBJ1-5; a weak D match, TRBD1 (5 bases). The CDR3 is 14 amino acids. Trimming removed 6 bases from V and 1 base from J, with 10 bases in between. Germline lookup yields CDR1 LNHDA and CDR2 SQIVND (reference sequence). CDR3: CASRGTSSNQPQHF. CDR3 DNA: TGTGCCAGTAGGGGGACTTCAAGCAATCAGCCCCAGCATTTT. Together with reference TRBV19 and TRBJ1-5, the CDR3 gives the full variable domain: DGGITQSPKYLFRKEGQNVTLSCEQNLNHDAMYWYRQDPGQGLRLIYYSQIVNDFQKGDIAEGYSVSREKKESFPLTVTSAQKNPTAFYLCASRGTSSNQPQHFGDGTRLSIL.

The V gene is TRBV2, the J gene TRBJ2-5, with D tentatively TRBD1 (6 bases). Germline V lookup: CDR1 SNHLY, CDR2 FYNNEI. The CDR3 is made up of 15 amino acids. The germline V and J ends were trimmed by 5 bases and 1 base, with 14 bases remaining between them. The CDR3 region has the DNA TGTGCCAGCAGTCCCGGGACAAGTCCCCAAGAGACCCAGTACTTC. Translating it yields CASSPGTSPQETQYF.

The gene calls are TRBV4-1 and TRBJ1-1, with D unresolved. The CDR3 contains 17 residues. Germline lookup yields CDR1 MGHRA and CDR2 YSYEKL. V was clipped by 6 bases and J by 4 bases, with 24 bases between them. CDR3 DNA sequence: TGCGCCAGCAGTCAAACGGTATCACTCCCTGGCGGCACTGAAGCTTTCTTT. Amino acids: CASSQTVSLPGGTEAFF.

This clone was detected only once. The chain couples TRBV5-6 to TRBJ1-2, with D perhaps matching TRBD1 (5 bases). The germline V and J ends were trimmed by 7 bases and 2 bases, with 21 bases remaining between them. The CDR3 length is 16 residues. Germline-derived CDR1 and CDR2 are SGHDT and YYEEEE. The CDR3, as DNA: TGTGCCAGCCAACCTCTCCTAGGGGAGGGCAACTATGGCTACACCTTC. It encodes CASQPLLGEGNYGYTF.

The chain joins TRBV6-5 to TRBJ1-1; D call uncertain. The germline V gene has CDR1 MNHEY and CDR2 SVGAGI. V lost 6 bases, J lost 2 bases, and 13 bases lay in between. The CDR3 is 14 residues long. CDR3 loop: CASSRFGLNTEAFF. The CDR3, as DNA: TGTGCCAGCAGCCGATTTGGGCTAAACACTGAAGCTTTCTTT.